These 17 T cell receptor beta chains share one sample of origin, sequenced in a study of technical replicates of blood from several donors. Libraries were prepared by immunoSEQ multiplex PCR; TCRdb keeps only in-frame clonotypes and omits some of them. The sample has tens of thousands of clones, 91% seen once; the top ten hold under 5%. Sample: PBMCs. These receptor sequences come from a human donor in good health. Some clones in this sample may be carry-over from other donors' samples.

The V and J genes are TRBV6-1 and TRBJ2-7; D not certain. In germline, CDR1 is MNHNS, CDR2 SASEGT. The V gene lost 0 bases and the J gene lost 0 bases, with 6 bases spanning the gap. This CDR3 has 14 residues. In nucleotides, the CDR3 is TGTGCCAGCAGTGAAGCGGTACACTCCTACGAGCAGTACTTC. Amino acid sequence: CASSEAVHSYEQYF.

The rearrangement uses TRBV4-1 and TRBJ1-5; no clear D gene. Germline CDR1 and CDR2: MGHRA and YSYEKL. V lost 4 bases and J lost 5, with 18 bases in between. The CDR3 is made up of 16 amino acids. In nucleotides, the CDR3 is TGCGCCAGCAGCCTAGTATGGGCCGATAATTATCAGCCCCAGCATTTT. It translates to CASSLVWADNYQPQHF.

This rearrangement joins TRBV6-5 to TRBJ1-4, with D unresolved. V was trimmed by 4 bases and J by 7 bases, leaving 13 bases between them. The length of the CDR3 is 14 residues. In germline, CDR1 is MNHEY, CDR2 SVGAGI. DNA of the CDR3: TGTGCCAGCAGTTTTCGAGGATCGTCTGAAAAACTGTTTTTT. Translated, it gives CASSFRGSSEKLFF.

This chain uses TRBV6-5 with TRBJ1-5, with TRBD1 as a possible D gene (6 bases). V lost 6 bases and J lost 3, with 12 bases in between. Germline CDR1 is MNHEY and CDR2 is SVGAGI. The CDR3 is 14 residues long. The CDR3 loop reads CASRGTGNNQPQHF. As DNA, the CDR3 is TGTGCCAGCAGAGGAACAGGGAACAATCAGCCCCAGCATTTT.

This chain links TRBV27 with TRBJ1-2; D is unresolved. The germline V gene encodes CDR1 MNHEY and CDR2 SMNVEV (reference sequence). This CDR3 contains 15 residues. V was trimmed by 5 bases and J by 0 bases, leaving 13 bases between them. The DNA for the CDR3 is TGTGCCAGCAGTCTACTACACGGGACTAACTATGGCTACACCTTC. It specifies CASSLLHGTNYGYTF.

This clone was seen a few times. The gene calls are TRBV19 and TRBJ1-1; perhaps TRBD1 as D (6 bases). Germline CDR1 reads LNHDA; CDR2 reads SQIVND (reference sequence). Between the trimmed V and J ends, which lost 4 bases and 3 bases, there was a span of 9 bases. This CDR3 spans 13 amino acids. CDR3 amino acids: CASSTPGDTEAFF. In DNA, the CDR3 is TGTGCCAGTAGTACCCCAGGGGACACTGAAGCTTTCTTT.

The chain has TRBV5-4 and TRBJ1-2; 7 bases are shared with TRBD1. With V trimmed by 5 bases and J by 4 bases, 11 bases remained unmatched. Germline V lookup: CDR1 SGHNT, CDR2 YYREEE (reference sequence). This CDR3 has 15 residues. CDR3 sequence: CASSQDRESTYGYTF. DNA of the CDR3: TGTGCCAGCAGTCAAGACAGGGAATCAACCTATGGCTACACCTTC.

The rearrangement joins TRBV4-2 to TRBJ2-7; 10 bases are a match to TRBD1. The junction had 8 bases not matched to a gene; V was cut back by 3 bases and J by 0 bases. Per germline, CDR1 LGHNA and CDR2 YNFKEQ. This CDR3 comprises 17 residues. As DNA, the CDR3 is TGTGCCAGCAGCCATCCCCGGACAGGGGGTTACTCCTACGAGCAGTACTTC. Its translation: CASSHPRTGGYSYEQYF.

V gene TRBV7-9 combines with J gene TRBJ1-1; D ambiguous. Germline CDR1 is SEHNR and CDR2 is FQNEAQ (reference sequence). Deletions cut 0 bases from V and 0 bases from J, with 14 bases between. The length of the CDR3 is 17 residues. CDR3 bases: TGTGCCAGCAGCTTAGCGACGTCAGGCATGATGAACACTGAAGCTTTCTTT. Its protein product is CASSLATSGMMNTEAFF.

The chain carries TRBV7-9 and TRBJ2-1; TRBD1 is a possible D gene (6 bases). Trimming stripped 2 bases from V and 8 bases from J, with 19 bases between. The germline gives CDR1 SEHNR, CDR2 FQNEAQ (reference sequence). There are 16 residues in the CDR3. CDR3 bases: TGTGCCAGCAGCTTAAGTGGTGAGGGGGTAATGGATGAGCAGTTCTTC. This encodes CASSLSGEGVMDEQFF.

This chain connects TRBV10-3 to TRBJ2-3; TRBD2 aligns across 7 bases. Germline CDR1 is ENHRY and CDR2 is SYGVKD. J lost 0 bases, V lost 5 bases, and 5 bases had no gene match. This CDR3 contains 15 residues. The CDR3 DNA sequence: TGTGCCATCAGTTCCCCTAGCGGTAGCACAGATACGCAGTATTTT. It encodes CAISSPSGSTDTQYF.

The chain couples TRBV6-1 to TRBJ1-2, with TRBD1 identical over 8 bases. The trim removed 5 bases at V and 10 bases at J, leaving 9 bases unmatched. Germline loops: CDR1 MNHNS, CDR2 SASEGT. This CDR3 region has 13 residues. The CDR3 is CASSSDRGGFYTF. CDR3 nucleotide sequence: TGTGCCAGCAGTTCTGACAGGGGAGGGTTCTACACCTTC.

The rearrangement uses TRBV6-5 and TRBJ2-7; a possible D gene is TRBD1 (6 bases). The V end lost 6 bases, the J end lost 0 bases, and 9 bases lay between the germline ends. The CDR3 extends over 13 amino acids. CDR1 is MNHEY and CDR2 is SVGAGI in the germline V gene. CDR3 nucleotides: TGTGCCAGCAGAGCGACAGGCTCCTACGAGCAGTACTTC. Translated: CASRATGSYEQYF.

This rearrangement joins TRBV5-5 to TRBJ1-6; 12 nucleotides line up with TRBD1. CDR1 SGHKS and CDR2 YYEKEE come from the germline V gene (reference sequence). The CDR3 length is 18 residues. The V and J ends lost 4 bases and 1 base, in that order; junction bases with no gene match: 6. CDR3 amino acids: CASSRGQGAVSYNSPLHF. The CDR3 DNA reads as TGTGCCAGCAGCAGGGGACAGGGGGCGGTGTCCTATAATTCACCCCTCCACTTT. Variable domain in full (rest from reference TRBV5-5 and TRBJ1-6): DAGVTQSPTHLIKTRGQQVTLRCSPISGHKSVSWYQQVLGQGPQFIFQYYEKEERGRGNFPDRFSARQFPNYSSELNVNALLLGDSALYLCASSRGQGAVSYNSPLHFGNGTRLTVT.

The chain combines TRBV4-3 with TRBJ1-1; tentatively, D is TRBD1 (5 bases). The V end lost 0 bases, the J end lost 4 bases, and 21 bases lay between the germline ends. This CDR3 has 18 amino acids. Per germline, CDR1 LGHNA and CDR2 YSLEER. The CDR3 DNA is TGCGCCAGCAGCCAAGACAGAGGGGTGGGGGGGAGCGGCACTGAAGCTTTCTTT. Its translation: CASSQDRGVGGSGTEAFF.

The rearrangement links TRBV6-1 to TRBJ1-1; 7 bases map to TRBD1. V shed 5 bases and J 0 bases; nucleotides not matched to a gene: 6. Germline V CDR1 and CDR2: MNHNS, SASEGT. This CDR3 comprises 15 residues. CDR3 nucleotide sequence: TGTGCCAGCAGTTCCCGGACAGGAATGAACACTGAAGCTTTCTTT. It translates to CASSSRTGMNTEAFF.

The CDR3 DNA reads TGCGCCAGCAGCCGGGTTACAGGGGGGGAAGAGACCCAGTACTTC. Translated: CASSRVTGGEETQYF. The gene calls are TRBV5-1 and TRBJ2-5; TRBD1 is a possible D gene (8 bases). The CDR3 runs to 15 residues. CDR1 and CDR2 (germline): SGHRS, YFSETQ. The germline V and J ends were trimmed by 4 bases and 3 bases, with 16 bases remaining between them. Full variable domain (rest looked up from reference TRBV5-1 and TRBJ2-5): KAGVTQTPRYLIKTRGQQVTLSCSPISGHRSVSWYQQTPGQGLQFLFEYFSETQRNKGNFPGRFSGRQFSNSRSEMNVSTLELGDSALYLCASSRVTGGEETQYFGPGTRLLVL.